This TCR beta chain was recovered during a study of blood T cell repertoires in COVID-19. This CDR3 has 15 amino acids. Per germline, CDR1 MNHEY and CDR2 SVGAGI. V was trimmed by 8 bases and J by 4 bases, leaving 20 bases between them. Before they entered the study, exposed participants had met a COVID-19 case within 2 weeks. Generated by immunoSEQ multiplex PCR, the TCRdb table keeps only in-frame clones and is missing some. The sample consists of about 300,000 clones, roughly 85% of them appearing once. This TCR was sampled from a woman aged 30 to 39 who had been exposed to COVID-19. Sample: PBMCs or T cells enriched from blood (not recorded which). The rearrangement links TRBV6-5 to TRBJ1-1; weak D call: TRBD1 (5 bases). The CDR3 here is CASRFWTQDPTEAFF. In DNA, the CDR3 is TGTGCCAGCCGTTTTTGGACACAGGACCCCACTGAAGCTTTCTTT.